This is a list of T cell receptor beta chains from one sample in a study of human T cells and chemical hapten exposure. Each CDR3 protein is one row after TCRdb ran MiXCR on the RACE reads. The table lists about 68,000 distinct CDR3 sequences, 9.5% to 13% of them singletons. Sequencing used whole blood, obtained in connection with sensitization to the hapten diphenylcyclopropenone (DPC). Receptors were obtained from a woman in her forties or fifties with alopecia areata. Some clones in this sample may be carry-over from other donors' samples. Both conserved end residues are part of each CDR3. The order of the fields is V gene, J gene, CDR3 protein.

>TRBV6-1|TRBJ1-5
CASSMGQPQRPQHF
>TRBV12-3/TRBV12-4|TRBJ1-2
CASSLTVNGYTF
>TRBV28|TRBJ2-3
CASTPTTSADTQYF
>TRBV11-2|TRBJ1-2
CASSLDRRAVSF
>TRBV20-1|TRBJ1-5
CSAGQGRGQPQHF
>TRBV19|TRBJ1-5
CASSWQSNQPQHF
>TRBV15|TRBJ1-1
CATSRGRGTGTEAFF
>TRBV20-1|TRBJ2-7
CSAREGLTYEQYF
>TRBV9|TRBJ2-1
CASRPVRRSYNEQFF
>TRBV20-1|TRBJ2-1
CSAREGLYNEQFF
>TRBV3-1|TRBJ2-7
CASSRRAGTYEQYF
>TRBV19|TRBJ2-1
CASSIDNSGGSKNEQFF
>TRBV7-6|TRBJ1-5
CASSRLGANQPQHF
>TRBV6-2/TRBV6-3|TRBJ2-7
CASSYQGASYEQYF
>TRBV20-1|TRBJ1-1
CSAVTVMNTEAFF
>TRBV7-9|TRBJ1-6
CASSLGDSPLHF
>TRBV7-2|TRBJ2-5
CASSLWQAEETQYF
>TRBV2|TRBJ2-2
CASSERRLEGGELFF
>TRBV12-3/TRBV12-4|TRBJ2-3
CASSLYRGTDTQYF
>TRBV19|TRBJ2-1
CASSIERGGYNEQFF
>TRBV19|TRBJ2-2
CASSRTVNTGELFF
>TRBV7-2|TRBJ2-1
CASSLGIGGTYNEQFF
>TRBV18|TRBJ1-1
CASSPIGQGNTEAFF
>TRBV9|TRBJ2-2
CASSVARLADSNTGELFF
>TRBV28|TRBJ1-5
CAVTGINQPQHF
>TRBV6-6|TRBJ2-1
CAGSRTAWNEQFF
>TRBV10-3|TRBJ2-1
CAIRRDGSSYNEQFF
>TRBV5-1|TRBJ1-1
CASSLARTGAWNTEAFF
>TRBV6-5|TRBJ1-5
CATREGGASNQPQHF
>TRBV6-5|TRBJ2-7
CASSYGQGLGEQYF
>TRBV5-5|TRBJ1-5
CASSPLRGAGDSNQPQHF
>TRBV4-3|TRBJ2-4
CASSHGTGGLDIQYF
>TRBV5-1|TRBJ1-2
CASSLDGSYGYTF
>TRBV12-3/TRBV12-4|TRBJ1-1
CASRGRLNTEAFF
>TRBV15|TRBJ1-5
CATSRVNQPQHF
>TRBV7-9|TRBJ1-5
CASSAGTPANQPQHF
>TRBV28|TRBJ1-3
CASSLGQGGQTAIYF
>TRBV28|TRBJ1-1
CASSFGTGIEAFF
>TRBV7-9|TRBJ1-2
CASSTAASNYGYTF
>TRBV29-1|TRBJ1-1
CSAGLRITEAFF
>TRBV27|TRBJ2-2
CASSLRTGFTGELSF
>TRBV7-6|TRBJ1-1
CASSLKGYTEAFF
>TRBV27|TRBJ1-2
CASSDRGLYGYTF
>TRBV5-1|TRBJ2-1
CASRNPYALNEQFF
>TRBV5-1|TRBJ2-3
CASSVRGDTQYF
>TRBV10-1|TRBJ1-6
CASSRDSQGPLHF
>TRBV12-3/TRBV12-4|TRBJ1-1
CASSTYPTGQGEAEAFF
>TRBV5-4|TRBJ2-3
CASRVQGATDTQYF
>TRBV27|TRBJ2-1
CASSNAGSSYNEQFF
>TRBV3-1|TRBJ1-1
CASSPWDRAKVGAFF
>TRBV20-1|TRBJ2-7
CSARDRGGQIYEQYF
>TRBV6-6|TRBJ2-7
CASSYSDGSSYEQYF
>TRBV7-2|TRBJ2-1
CASSFSSVYNEQFF
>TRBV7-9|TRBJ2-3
CASSTRTDTQYF
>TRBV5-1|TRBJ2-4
CASSLEGTLALAKNIQYF
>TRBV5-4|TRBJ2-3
CASSSTDRAFTDTQYF
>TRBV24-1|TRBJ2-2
CATSAMTTGNTGELFF
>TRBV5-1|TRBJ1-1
CASSLEGKNTEAFF
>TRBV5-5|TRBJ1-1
CASSLQTGRNTEAFF
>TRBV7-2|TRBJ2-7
CASSLQRLGGQYF